One sample yielded the 3 T cell receptor beta chains listed below, sequenced in a study of OX40 agonist ivuxolimab in advanced cancers. The data were produced by immunoSEQ multiplex PCR, yet TCRdb's version contains in-frame clones alone and is incomplete. The data hold about 31,000 clones, with 82% observed a single time. This specimen was CD4+ or CD8+ T cells sorted from blood, taken in a trial of the OX40 agonist ivuxolimab. Receptors were obtained from an adult with an advanced solid tumor such as melanoma, head and neck, liver or kidney cancer.

This sequence joins TRBV5-5 and TRBJ1-1; tentatively, D is TRBD1 (5 bases). This CDR3 region has 14 residues. V lost 4 bases and J 2 bases, leaving 12 bases between the germline ends. Germline V CDR1 and CDR2: SGHKS, YYEKEE (reference sequence). CDR3 sequence (DNA): TGTGCCAGCAGCGAGGGGACCCCTAACACTGAAGCTTTCTTT. Encoded protein: CASSEGTPNTEAFF.

This clone was observed once. The chain couples TRBV10-3 to TRBJ1-1, with 8 bases that match TRBD1. This CDR3 is built from 15 residues. The J segment lost 1 base and the V segment lost 0 bases, leaving 1 base of the junction unmatched. In germline, CDR1 is ENHRY, CDR2 SYGVKD. Written as DNA, the CDR3 is TGTGCCATCAGTGAGTCGACAGGGGCGAACACTGAAGCTTTCTTT. Residues: CAISESTGANTEAFF.

This clone was seen a handful of times. The V gene is TRBV29-1, the J gene TRBJ1-2, with 10 bases that match TRBD1. From germline, CDR1 is SQVTM and CDR2 ANQGSEA. The junction had 0 bases not matched to a gene; V was cut back by 1 base and J by 7 bases. The CDR3 sequence is 12 residues long. The CDR3 DNA reads as TGCAGCGTTGAAGGGACAGGGGGTGGCTACACCTTC. This translates into CSVEGTGGGYTF.